This T cell receptor beta chain was retrieved from a study of blood T cell repertoires in COVID-19. Overall study: PBMCs, B-cell-depleted T cells, or T cells were the source of the cDNA or gDNA that made up the material.

Under the authors' procedure: Estimates of nucleated cell counts were drawn from the amplification of reference gene primers. The assay was immunoSEQ multiplex PCR, and TCRdb's table has in-frame clones only and misses some. V and J calls and clone size are those listed in that table; D and trimming were worked out from the DNA. The sample holds more than 150,000 clones; approximately 82% are singletons and the top ten take 10% to 15%. From germline, CDR1 is SGHTA and CDR2 FQGNSA. V shed 5 bases, J shed 9 bases, and the junction held 14 bases outside the gene matches. This CDR3 is 16 amino acids long.

The sequence was obtained from an older man who had recovered from COVID-19. The chain employs TRBV7-2 and TRBJ2-1, with 9 bases identical to TRBD1. The sample comprised peripheral blood. As DNA, the CDR3 is TGTGCCAGCAGCCCAGGCACGGGACAGGGTCTAGGTGAGCAGTTCTTC. Amino acid sequence: CASSPGTGQGLGEQFF.